The entry that follows covers one T cell receptor beta chain sequence. Its antigen is unidentified. The PCR ran on 60 Vbeta and 13 Jbeta primers. The method was immunoSEQ multiplex PCR; TCRdb's version includes in-frame clones alone and lacks a portion of them. The sample includes under 250,000 clones, just under 80% seen only once; the top ten take about 0.5%. CDR1 is SQVTM, CDR2 ANQGSEA, per germline. The CDR3 length is 12 residues. J gave up 5 bases and V 4 bases, and 5 bases lay outside the gene matches. This record comes from a study of cytomegalovirus exposure and HLA in healthy donors. Whole-study findings and limits: Follow-up analysis found HLA locus-dependent TCR association rates, highest for DRB1 and lowest for HLA-C. Most of the TCR beta V segments (in an earlier analysis) were productive either about 87% or about 30% of the time. A reported reduction in N-insertions relative to the approximately 690-donor mean was seen in an Asian-associated ancestry cluster in a later analysis. In a later analysis, at a false discovery rate of 0.05, under 20,000 TCR beta sequences were associated with HLA alleles.

The sequencing input was PBMCs. The V call is TRBV29-1, the J call TRBJ2-7; TRBD1 matches at 7 bases. This TCR came from a boy between 10 and 17 years old in good health and CMV-seronegative. CDR3 in amino acids: CSVVEGANEQYF. The CDR3, as DNA: TGCAGCGTTGTCGAGGGGGCGAACGAGCAGTACTTC.